This paragraph covers one T cell receptor beta chain sequence. What it binds is not known. This table comes from immunoSEQ multiplex PCR, and its TCRdb copy is limited to in-frame clones, with some not included. Of about 81,000 clones listed, about four fifths are singletons. The sample originates from a study of neoadjuvant anti-PD-1 for oral cavity cancer. Blood cells were analyzed directly, without culture or expansion. The CDR3 loop spans 14 amino acids. The V end was cut by 1 base, the J end by 1 base, with 7 bases between. CDR1 is SGHAT, CDR2 FQNNGV, per germline. Study observations and caveats: After neoadjuvant nivolumab, PBMC T cell clonality was significantly higher in non-responders than responders.

The receptor was isolated from a person between 40 and 85 years old with oral cavity squamous cell carcinoma. The chain recombines TRBV11-2 with TRBJ2-5, with no clear D. Sequenced material: PBMCs, taken before nivolumab (anti-PD-1) treatment. The CDR3 loop is CASSLGPPQETQYF. Written as DNA, the CDR3 is TGTGCCAGCAGCTTAGGCCCTCCCCAAGAGACCCAGTACTTC.